These 25 T cell receptor beta chains were all obtained from the same sample, sequenced in a study of blood T cell repertoires in COVID-19 (dated by TCRdb to the early 2020s). The library was prepared using the immunoSEQ multiplex PCR assay. Drawn from immuneACCESS, this table holds only the in-frame rearrangements with V and J called that TCRdb kept. Clones are partly lost; checked studies trace under half to an unresolved V gene and leave the rest unexplained. The sample contains 150,000 to 180,000 clones, 70% to 85% of them found a single time. The ten largest clones capture roughly 0.62% of the sample. The source material was peripheral blood. These receptor sequences come from a man aged 55 to 69 with COVID-19, enrolled during active disease.

The V and J genes are TRBV7-9 and TRBJ1-2; D not resolved. V was clipped by 2 bases and J by 5 bases, with 12 bases between them. Germline values: CDR1 SEHNR, CDR2 FQNEAQ (reference sequence). The CDR3 is made up of 14 amino acids. The CDR3 spells CASSLTADKYGYTF. DNA for the CDR3: TGTGCCAGCAGCTTAACGGCAGACAAATATGGCTACACCTTC.

This clone came up once. Relative to the germline gene, one junction end is altered; a read error may explain this. J is TRBJ2-1 and V is TRBV3-1 (or the pseudogene TRBV3-2); 10 positions match TRBD1. This CDR3 contains 14 residues. CDR1 is LGHDT and CDR2 is YNNKEL in the germline V gene (reference sequence). Here the CDR3 reads CASSHTGTGEGGIF. The DNA of the CDR3 is TGTGCCAGCAGCCACACCGGGACAGGGGAAGGGGGGATCTTC.

The chain joins TRBV4-3 to TRBJ2-1; TRBD2 matches 10 bases. Trimming cost V 0 bases and J 6 bases; bases outside gene matches: 5. The CDR3 has 16 amino acids. Germline-derived CDR1 and CDR2 are LGHNA and YSLEER. CDR3 region: CASSQDHGLAVNEQFF. The CDR3 region has the DNA TGCGCCAGCAGCCAAGATCACGGACTAGCGGTCAATGAGCAGTTCTTC.

The table lists this clone with a count of one. The genes are TRBV5-4 and TRBJ2-7; 9 nucleotides match TRBD1. The CDR3 is made up of 14 amino acids. V lost 4 bases and J lost 10; bases outside the gene matches: 12. Germline CDR1 reads SGHNT; CDR2 reads YYREEE (reference sequence). The CDR3 nucleotides are TGTGCCAGCAGCAGGGACAGGGCGTTCGGTACTCAGTACTTC. Translating it yields CASSRDRAFGTQYF.

This clone showed up just once. V usage is TRBV19 and J usage is TRBJ2-7; TRBD2 agrees at 13 bases. This CDR3 has 14 amino acids. CDR1 is LNHDA and CDR2 is SQIVND in the germline V gene (reference sequence). With 9 bases clipped from V and 3 bases from J, the junction kept 5 bases outside the gene matches. The CDR3, as DNA: TGTGCCAGCAGACTAGCGGGAGGTCTCTACGAGCAGTACTTC. Its translation is CASRLAGGLYEQYF.

This sequence joins TRBV7-9 and TRBJ1-1; TRBD1 agrees at 7 bases. This CDR3 has 15 residues. The V gene end was trimmed by 6 bases and the J gene end by 4 bases; junction bases not matched to a gene: 11. CDR1 and CDR2 (germline): SEHNR, FQNEAQ (reference sequence). CDR3 DNA sequence: TGTGCCAGCAGGGATTTCACAGGGGTGGTCACTGAAGCTTTCTTT. It specifies CASRDFTGVVTEAFF.

CDR3 coding DNA: TGTGCCAGCTCACCACTACAGGGGGCCACCGGGGAGCTGTTTTTT. This encodes CASSPLQGATGELFF. The chain recombines TRBV18 with TRBJ2-2, with TRBD1 identical over 9 bases. V lost 1 base, J lost 4 bases, and 1 base stayed unmatched. The CDR3 has 15 residues. Germline loops: CDR1 KGHSH, CDR2 LQKENI. Drawing the rest from reference TRBV18 and TRBJ2-2, the complete variable domain is NAGVMQNPRHLVRRRGQEARLRCSPMKGHSHVYWYRQLPEEGLKFMVYLQKENIIDESGMPKERFSAEFPKEGPSILRIQQVVRGDSAAYFCASSPLQGATGELFFGEGSRLTVL.

J is TRBJ1-5 and V is TRBV28; no clear D. Germline V gene data show CDR1 as MDHEN and CDR2 as SYDVKM. The length of the CDR3 is 16 residues. V lost 7 bases and J lost 1, with 17 bases in between. The CDR3 bases are TGTGCCAGCACCGCTGTCGGGTACGGGAGCAATCAGCCCCAGCATTTT. Its protein product is CASTAVGYGSNQPQHF.

The chain couples TRBV27 to TRBJ2-2; TRBD1 matches 10 bases. The length of the CDR3 is 15 residues. The trim removed 6 bases at V and 6 bases at J, leaving 7 bases unmatched. Germline CDR1 reads MNHEY; CDR2 reads SMNVEV (reference sequence). DNA of the CDR3: TGTGCCAGCAGGACAGGGGGCGCGGGGTCCGGGGAGCTGTTTTTT. Protein: CASRTGGAGSGELFF.

This sequence joins TRBV19 and TRBJ2-5; 12 bases fit TRBD2. Looked up from germline, CDR1 is LNHDA and CDR2 is SQIVND (reference sequence). Trimming removed 8 bases from V and 6 bases from J; junction bases left unmatched: 1. The CDR3 has 12 residues. CDR3 sequence reads: CASGLAGKTQYF. For the CDR3, the DNA is TGTGCCAGTGGACTAGCGGGGAAGACCCAGTACTTC.

The rearrangement joins TRBV29-1 to TRBJ1-1, with TRBD1 matching over 12 bases. The CDR3 totals 15 residues. J lost 6 bases, V lost 0 bases, and 5 bases had no gene match. CDR1 is SQVTM and CDR2 is ANQGSEA in the germline V gene. This CDR3 is CSVEDRGQGASEAFF. The DNA of the CDR3 is TGCAGCGTTGAAGATCGGGGACAGGGGGCGTCTGAAGCTTTCTTT.

The V gene is TRBV6-2 or TRBV6-3, the J gene TRBJ2-3; 10 positions agree with TRBD2. The CDR3 length is 17 residues. With 3 bases clipped from V and 0 bases from J, the junction kept 6 bases outside the gene matches. Germline V gene data show CDR1 as MNHEY and CDR2 as SVGEGT. CDR3 bases: TGTGCCAGCAGTTATGCCGGGACTAGCGAAAGCACAGATACGCAGTATTTT. It translates to CASSYAGTSESTDTQYF.

The chain has TRBV5-4 and TRBJ2-1; 15 bases map to TRBD2. V shed 3 bases, J shed 0 bases, and the junction held 7 bases outside the gene matches. There are 19 residues in the CDR3. Per the germline V gene, CDR1 is SGHNT and CDR2 is YYREEE (reference sequence). CDR3 in amino acids: CASSSRTSGRASSYNEQFF. CDR3 coding DNA: TGTGCCAGCAGCTCCCGGACTAGCGGGAGGGCGAGCTCCTACAATGAGCAGTTCTTC.

The chain carries TRBV30 and TRBJ2-2, with 7 bases matching TRBD1. V dropped 3 bases and J dropped 3; count of bases not matched to a gene: 13. The CDR3 has 17 residues. Germline CDR1 is GTSNPN and CDR2 is SVGIG (reference sequence). Here the CDR3 reads CAWRGDRVSWYTGELFF. The CDR3 DNA follows: TGTGCCTGGAGGGGAGACAGGGTATCATGGTACACCGGGGAGCTGTTTTTT.

The genes are TRBV12-3 or TRBV12-4 and TRBJ1-2; 9 bases fit TRBD1. This CDR3 spans 13 amino acids. Germline trimming cut 7 bases from V and 7 bases from J; bases unmatched to any gene: 7. CDR3 region: CASTKQGASGYTF. For the CDR3, the DNA is TGTGCCAGCACCAAACAGGGGGCAAGTGGCTACACCTTC.

This clone occurred a few times. The V call is TRBV12-3 or TRBV12-4, the J call TRBJ1-5, with TRBD1 identical over 7 bases. CDR3 length: 13 residues. The V segment lost 4 bases and the J segment 11 bases; nucleotides outside the gene matches: 8. As DNA, the CDR3 is TGTGCCAGCAGTTCCAGCTCCCAGGGGGCCCAGCATTTT. Residues: CASSSSSQGAQHF.

The J gene is TRBJ2-1, the V gene TRBV7-3; a weak D match, TRBD1 (6 bases). Germline values: CDR1 SGHTA, CDR2 FQGTGA. The V end was cut by 1 base, the J end by 4 bases, with 14 bases between. The CDR3 has 16 residues. CDR3 sequence reads: CASSLMLGATYNEQFF. CDR3 DNA sequence: TGTGCCAGCAGCTTAATGTTGGGGGCTACTTACAATGAGCAGTTCTTC.

The gene calls are TRBV5-1 and TRBJ1-2; 9 bases agree with TRBD1. Trimming cost V 4 bases and J 7 bases; bases outside gene matches: 8. CDR1 SGHRS and CDR2 YFSETQ come from the germline V gene. This CDR3 region has 14 residues. This chain's CDR3 is CASSRPGTGFGYTF. For the CDR3, the DNA is TGCGCCAGCAGCCGTCCCGGGACAGGGTTTGGCTACACCTTC.

The chain joins TRBV19 to TRBJ1-1, with D possibly matching TRBD1 (5 bases). Deletions cut 1 base from V and 4 bases from J, with 10 bases between. Germline assignment: CDR1 LNHDA and CDR2 SQIVND (reference sequence). This CDR3 has 14 residues. CDR3 residues: CASSIVRGSTEAFF. The CDR3, as DNA: TGTGCCAGTAGTATAGTACGGGGGAGCACTGAAGCTTTCTTT.

J is TRBJ2-3 and V is TRBV27; D might be TRBD2 (5 bases). Germline V gene sequence: CDR1 MNHEY, CDR2 SMNVEV (reference sequence). The CDR3 covers 16 residues. With 7 bases removed from V and 0 bases from J, the gap between germline ends came to 17 bases. In DNA, the CDR3 is TGTGCCAGCAAACCTTTCCGGGTAGCGAGCACAGATACGCAGTATTTT. Its protein product is CASKPFRVASTDTQYF.

This rearrangement joins TRBV3-1 (or the pseudogene TRBV3-2) to TRBJ1-1, with TRBD1 as a possible D gene (5 bases). The CDR3 sequence is 14 residues long. Germline CDR1 and CDR2: LGHDT and YNNKEL (reference sequence). The V end was cut by 4 bases, the J end by 0 bases, with 9 bases between. CDR3 nucleotide sequence: TGTGCCAGCAGCCTAGTAGGGGTGAACACTGAAGCTTTCTTT. This codes for CASSLVGVNTEAFF.

The chain joins TRBV15 to TRBJ1-4; D is possibly TRBD1 (5 bases). V lost 3 bases, J lost 8 bases, and 13 bases lay in between. This CDR3 spans 14 amino acids. Per germline, CDR1 LNHNV and CDR2 YYDKDF (reference sequence). CDR3 sequence: CATSSGGGNEKLFF. The CDR3 DNA is TGTGCCACCAGCAGTGGCGGGGGAAACGAAAAACTGTTTTTT.

This clone was seen once. The chain employs TRBV5-1 and TRBJ1-5, with TRBD1 as a possible D gene (5 bases). Germline V gene data show CDR1 as SGHRS and CDR2 as YFSETQ. V lost 4 bases to trimming and J lost 7 bases, with 15 bases between them. This CDR3 contains 14 residues. The chain's CDR3 is CASSPGVSGQPQHF. The CDR3 DNA reads as TGCGCCAGCAGCCCGGGGGTGTCGGGCCAGCCCCAGCATTTT. Full variable domain (remainder filled in from reference TRBV5-1 and TRBJ1-5): KAGVTQTPRYLIKTRGQQVTLSCSPISGHRSVSWYQQTPGQGLQFLFEYFSETQRNKGNFPGRFSGRQFSNSRSEMNVSTLELGDSALYLCASSPGVSGQPQHFGDGTRLSIL.

The V and J genes are TRBV18 and TRBJ1-4; the match to TRBD1 covers 8 bases. The CDR3 loop spans 17 amino acids. The germline V gene has CDR1 KGHSH and CDR2 LQKENI. Trimming cost V 3 bases and J 5 bases; bases outside gene matches: 11. The CDR3 nucleotides read TGTGCCAGCTCACCGGCCGTCGGGACAGGCAGAAATGAAAAACTGTTTTTT. Residues: CASSPAVGTGRNEKLFF.

This rearrangement joins TRBV5-1 to TRBJ2-4; the match to TRBD1 covers 7 bases. V lost 4 bases and J lost 1; bases outside the gene matches: 11. This CDR3 region has 17 residues. Per germline, CDR1 SGHRS and CDR2 YFSETQ. The DNA for the CDR3 is TGCGCCAGCAGCCAAACAGGGGTCTTGGGTGCCAAAAACATTCAGTACTTC. As protein: CASSQTGVLGAKNIQYF. Drawing the rest from reference TRBV5-1 and TRBJ2-4, the complete variable domain is KAGVTQTPRYLIKTRGQQVTLSCSPISGHRSVSWYQQTPGQGLQFLFEYFSETQRNKGNFPGRFSGRQFSNSRSEMNVSTLELGDSALYLCASSQTGVLGAKNIQYFGAGTRLSVL.